Listed here are 31 T cell receptor beta chains from one sample, sequenced in a study of cytomegalovirus exposure and HLA in healthy donors. Profiling relied on immunoSEQ multiplex PCR, and the TCRdb table lists in-frame clones only, not all of them. This table has 140,000 to 150,000 clones, approximately 90% appearing once. The sequencing input was PBMCs. These receptor sequences come from a man younger than 30 in good health and CMV-seronegative.

The rearrangement uses TRBV6-1 and TRBJ2-5, with a weak D call TRBD2 (6 bases). Trimming removed 7 bases at V and 2 bases at J, with 11 bases between. This CDR3 has 13 residues. The germline gives CDR1 MNHNS, CDR2 SASEGT. The CDR3 is CASIRDWQETQYF. The CDR3 nucleotides are TGTGCCAGCATCCGGGACTGGCAAGAGACCCAGTACTTC.

The chain has TRBV30 and TRBJ1-1; 7 nucleotides align to TRBD1. CDR3 length: 13 amino acids. The V segment lost 3 bases and the J segment 3 bases; nucleotides outside the gene matches: 4. Looked up from germline, CDR1 is GTSNPN and CDR2 is SVGIG (reference sequence). CDR3 in DNA: TGTGCCTGGAGCCGACAGGGCTACACTGAAGCTTTCTTT. Encoded protein: CAWSRQGYTEAFF.

The chain links TRBV6-1 to TRBJ1-2; D perhaps matches TRBD1 (5 bases). The germline V and J ends were trimmed by 2 bases and 4 bases, with 17 bases remaining between them. CDR3 length equals 16 residues. Germline-derived CDR1 and CDR2 are MNHNS and SASEGT. The CDR3 region has the DNA TGTGCCAGCAGTGAACCGGGACTCCCCCAGGGCTATGGCTACACCTTC. Residues: CASSEPGLPQGYGYTF.

V gene TRBV5-4 combines with J gene TRBJ2-5; TRBD2 might be the D (6 bases). Germline assignment: CDR1 SGHNT and CDR2 YYREEE (reference sequence). The CDR3 runs 15 residues. The ends were cut back, 4 bases at V and 2 bases at J, with 15 bases in the middle. In nucleotides, the CDR3 is TGTGCCAGCAGCGCAAAGACTAGTATACAAGAGACCCAGTACTTC. Encoded protein: CASSAKTSIQETQYF.

This chain joins TRBV2 and TRBJ1-6, with D unclear. Germline V gene lookup returns CDR1 SNHLY and CDR2 FYNNEI. The CDR3 is 15 amino acids. Trimming took off 7 bases at V and 3 bases at J, with 13 bases between the two ends. The CDR3 DNA reads as TGTGCCAGCATTGAGCAATCTAACTATAATTCACCCCTCCACTTT. It translates to CASIEQSNYNSPLHF.

V and J are TRBV27 and TRBJ1-2, with D perhaps TRBD1 (5 bases). Germline V gives CDR1 MNHEY, CDR2 SMNVEV (reference sequence). Deletions cut 4 bases from V and 0 bases from J, with 12 bases between. The CDR3 is 15 amino acids. CDR3 loop: CASSWQSGANYGYTF. DNA for the CDR3: TGTGCCAGCAGTTGGCAATCGGGGGCTAACTATGGCTACACCTTC.

This chain joins TRBV10-3 and TRBJ2-1, with 8 bases matching TRBD2. Germline lookup yields CDR1 ENHRY and CDR2 SYGVKD. Unmatched junction bases numbered 4, after V lost 9 bases and J lost 0 bases. The CDR3 extends over 14 amino acids. For the CDR3, the DNA is TGTGCCATAGCGGGGGCGAGCTCCTACAATGAGCAGTTCTTC. This codes for CAIAGASSYNEQFF.

The J gene is TRBJ2-7, the V gene TRBV14, with a possible D match to TRBD2 (7 bases). Germline values: CDR1 SGHDN, CDR2 FVKESK. Deletions cut 2 bases from V and 7 bases from J, with 15 bases between. The CDR3 is 14 residues long. CDR3: CASSQHAEGGEQYV. CDR3 DNA: TGTGCCAGCAGCCAACATGCGGAGGGGGGGGAGCAGTACGTC.

The chain is built from TRBV7-2 and TRBJ2-7; D uncertain. The CDR3 is 15 amino acids. V dropped 5 bases and J dropped 3 bases, with 17 bases sitting between them. Germline CDR1 SGHTA, CDR2 FQGNSA. CDR3 DNA: TGTGCCAGCAGCACTTACGCTAGACCAAACTACGAGCAGTACTTC. It translates to CASSTYARPNYEQYF.

The chain carries TRBV6-4 and TRBJ2-2; 12 positions agree with TRBD1. Germline V gene lookup returns CDR1 MRHNA and CDR2 SNTAGT. The CDR3 extends over 17 amino acids. V was pared by 2 bases and J by 3 bases, with 4 bases of the junction left unmatched. The CDR3 reads CASSDPGQGADTGELFF. The CDR3 DNA reads TGTGCCAGCAGTGACCCGGGACAGGGGGCGGACACCGGGGAGCTGTTTTTT.

This rearrangement joins TRBV7-6 to TRBJ1-5, with D possibly being TRBD1 (5 bases). CDR3 length: 15 amino acids. Trimming shortened V by 2 bases and J by 0 bases, and 8 bases separated the two germline ends. CDR1 is SGHVS and CDR2 is FNYEAQ in the germline V gene. Here the CDR3 DNA reads TGTGCCAGCAGCTTAAGCGGGGGTAGCAATCAGCCCCAGCATTTT. This gives the protein CASSLSGGSNQPQHF.

V is TRBV14 and J is TRBJ2-2; 9 nucleotides line up with TRBD1. CDR3 length equals 18 residues. Germline CDR1 reads SGHDN; CDR2 reads FVKESK. J was trimmed by 7 bases and V by 1 base; bases with no gene match: 13. This CDR3 is CASSQGLDRGFYHGELFF. The CDR3, as DNA: TGTGCCAGCAGCCAAGGCCTCGACAGGGGGTTTTACCACGGGGAGCTGTTTTTT.

The CDR3 region is CASWGEEIAGNYGYTF. CDR3 coding DNA: TGTGCCAGTTGGGGGGAGGAGATAGCGGGTAACTATGGCTACACCTTC. The chain carries TRBV6-6 and TRBJ1-2; D is perhaps TRBD1 (5 bases). This CDR3 spans 16 amino acids. The V gene's germline CDR1 is MNHNY and CDR2 SVGAGI (reference sequence). The V and J ends lost 9 bases and 1 base respectively, with 21 bases between them.

The rearrangement links TRBV5-1 to TRBJ2-1; 9 bases agree with TRBD2. V trimming: 4 bases; J trimming: 7 bases; junction bases outside the gene matches: 9. The CDR3 length is 15 residues. Germline loops: CDR1 SGHRS, CDR2 YFSETQ. As DNA, the CDR3 is TGCGCCAGCAGCACGAGCGGGGGGACCGGAAATGAGCAGTTCTTC. Its translation: CASSTSGGTGNEQFF.

The rearrangement joins TRBV19 to TRBJ1-1; no clear D. In germline, CDR1 is LNHDA, CDR2 SQIVND (reference sequence). The CDR3 covers 10 residues. Trimming left V 7 bases short and J 3 bases short, with 3 bases between. In DNA, the CDR3 is TGTGCCAGTATCGACACTGAAGCTTTCTTT. Encoded protein: CASIDTEAFF.

The chain recombines TRBV5-6 with TRBJ1-2; tentatively, D is TRBD1 (5 bases). This CDR3 spans 13 amino acids. Germline V gene data show CDR1 as SGHDT and CDR2 as YYEEEE. Trimming left V 2 bases short and J 8 bases short, with 13 bases between. The DNA for the CDR3 is TGTGCCAGCAGCTTATACAGGAGTTTAGGCTACACCTTC. It translates to CASSLYRSLGYTF.

This clone was seen only a few times. The chain recombines TRBV10-2 with TRBJ1-2, with 7 nucleotides matching TRBD1. Germline lookup yields CDR1 WSHSY and CDR2 SAAADI. The CDR3 contains 14 residues. V lost 3 bases to trimming and J lost 7 bases; unmatched junction nucleotides: 8. The CDR3 sequence: CASSDSTGVGGYTF. The CDR3, as DNA: TGCGCCAGCAGTGACTCAACAGGGGTCGGTGGCTACACCTTC.

This clone was recorded only once. The V call is TRBV18, the J call TRBJ1-1; the D gene is possibly TRBD1 (5 bases). The V gene's germline CDR1 is KGHSH and CDR2 LQKENI. The V end was cut by 0 bases, the J end by 6 bases, with 8 bases between. The CDR3 is made up of 13 amino acids. CDR3 nucleotide sequence: TGTGCCAGCTCACCACCGGGGGGGTCTGAAGCTTTCTTT. This gives the protein CASSPPGGSEAFF.

The chain joins TRBV4-3 to TRBJ1-1; D perhaps matches TRBD1 (5 bases). Trimming pared 0 bases from V and 5 bases from J, leaving 10 bases between. The germline CDR1 and CDR2 sequences are LGHNA and YSLEER. The CDR3 is 14 amino acids. The chain's CDR3 is CASSQDREGTEAFF. In DNA, the CDR3 is TGCGCCAGCAGCCAAGACAGGGAAGGGACTGAAGCTTTCTTT.

V gene TRBV30 combines with J gene TRBJ1-1; D is unresolved. CDR3 length: 13 amino acids. The V end lost 1 base, the J end lost 4 bases, and 10 bases lay between the germline ends. Germline V gene lookup returns CDR1 GTSNPN and CDR2 SVGIG (reference sequence). Here the CDR3 DNA reads TGTGCCTGGAGTGCCCGACGGGGCACTGAAGCTTTCTTT. This translates into CAWSARRGTEAFF.

The chain combines TRBV2 with TRBJ2-1, with D possibly being TRBD2 (5 bases). This CDR3 region has 14 residues. Germline V gene data show CDR1 as SNHLY and CDR2 as FYNNEI. The ends were cut back, 7 bases at V and 0 bases at J, with 10 bases in the middle. CDR3 in amino acids: CASNSEGSYNEQFF. The CDR3 region has the DNA TGTGCCAGCAACAGCGAGGGCTCCTACAATGAGCAGTTCTTC. The variable domain in full, with the rest retrieved from reference TRBV2 and TRBJ2-1, is EPEVTQTPSHQVTQMGQEVILRCVPISNHLYFYWYRQILGQKVEFLVSFYNNEISEKSEIFDDQFSVERPDGSNFTLKIRSTKLEDSAMYFCASNSEGSYNEQFFGPGTRLTVL.

The chain has TRBV5-6 and TRBJ1-6; D unclear. Trimming stripped 1 base from V and 9 bases from J, with 11 bases between. The germline CDR1 and CDR2 sequences are SGHDT and YYEEEE. The CDR3 length is 14 residues. The CDR3 reads CASSLNYVGSPLHF. Here the CDR3 DNA reads TGTGCCAGCAGCTTGAACTACGTAGGTTCACCCCTCCACTTT.

The V and J genes are TRBV13 and TRBJ1-1; 10 bases match TRBD1. The CDR3 covers 15 residues. Per the germline V gene, CDR1 is PRHDT and CDR2 is FYEKMQ (reference sequence). V gave up 1 base and J gave up 5 bases; unmatched junction bases: 4. The CDR3 region is CASSLEDRGRTEAFF. CDR3 sequence (DNA): TGTGCCAGCAGCTTAGAGGACAGGGGGAGGACTGAAGCTTTCTTT.

This CDR3 is CASSLDPGVAQGYTF. The CDR3 DNA follows: TGTGCCAGCAGCTTAGATCCAGGGGTCGCCCAAGGCTACACCTTC. The chain carries TRBV11-3 and TRBJ1-2, with D possibly TRBD1 on 6 matching bases. V shed 0 bases and J shed 8 bases, with 16 bases lying between them. Per germline, CDR1 SGHNT and CDR2 YENEEA. CDR3 length: 15 amino acids.

The chain employs TRBV2 and TRBJ1-2; D remains ambiguous. The V gene's germline CDR1 is SNHLY and CDR2 FYNNEI. V was clipped by 9 bases and J by 2 bases, with 10 bases between them. The CDR3 is 12 amino acids. DNA of the CDR3: TGTGCCAGTCGCCGGGAGAACTATGGCTACACCTTC. This gives the protein CASRRENYGYTF. The variable domain in full, completed from reference TRBV2 and TRBJ1-2, reads EPEVTQTPSHQVTQMGQEVILRCVPISNHLYFYWYRQILGQKVEFLVSFYNNEISEKSEIFDDQFSVERPDGSNFTLKIRSTKLEDSAMYFCASRRENYGYTFGSGTRLTVV.

The chain uses TRBV7-6 and TRBJ2-1; TRBD2 matches at 12 bases. CDR1 is SGHVS and CDR2 is FNYEAQ in the germline V gene. This CDR3 is built from 17 residues. V shed 3 bases and J 2 bases; nucleotides not matched to a gene: 5. The CDR3 region has the DNA TGTGCCAGCAGCTTGACTAGCGGGAGTTCCACCTACAATGAGCAGTTCTTC. Translated: CASSLTSGSSTYNEQFF.

The gene calls are TRBV6-1 and TRBJ2-1, with 10 bases aligning to TRBD2. V shed 7 bases and J 7 bases; nucleotides not matched to a gene: 10. CDR1 MNHNS and CDR2 SASEGT come from the germline V gene. The CDR3 spans 15 residues. DNA of the CDR3: TGTGCCAGCACCCTCGGACTAGCGGTCGGGAATGAGCAGTTCTTC. Its protein product is CASTLGLAVGNEQFF.

This chain uses TRBV7-8 with TRBJ2-7, with 7 nucleotides matching TRBD1. The germline CDR1 and CDR2 sequences are SGHVS and FQNEAQ. The CDR3 covers 15 residues. V lost 5 bases and J lost 6; bases outside the gene matches: 13. Written as DNA, the CDR3 is TGTGCCAGCAGCCCCCTAGGGGCAGGGGGTAGCGAGCAGTACGTC. It specifies CASSPLGAGGSEQYV.

A few counts support this clone. The chain carries TRBV28 and TRBJ2-3; a weak D match, TRBD1 (5 bases). This CDR3 has 13 residues. V lost 6 bases and J lost 2, with 9 bases in between. The germline V gene has CDR1 MDHEN and CDR2 SYDVKM. CDR3 sequence (DNA): TGTGCCAGCAGCGGACACCTCACAGATACGCAGTATTTT. Its protein product is CASSGHLTDTQYF.

The J gene is TRBJ2-2, the V gene TRBV9, with 9 bases aligning to TRBD1. Trimming removed 3 bases from V and 3 bases from J; junction bases left unmatched: 3. The CDR3 consists of 15 residues. Germline CDR1 and CDR2: SGDLS and YYNGEE. CDR3 nucleotide sequence: TGTGCCAGCAGCGCTCGGACAGGGGACACCGGGGAGCTGTTTTTT. Translating gives CASSARTGDTGELFF.

This clone appeared a few times. The same CDR3 arises from other DNA sequences in this sample as well. This chain uses TRBV7-2 with TRBJ1-5; a weak D match, TRBD1 (5 bases). From germline, CDR1 is SGHTA and CDR2 FQGNSA. The CDR3 sequence is 13 residues long. V lost 2 bases and J 4 bases, leaving 6 bases between the germline ends. CDR3 in DNA: TGTGCCAGCAGCTTACGGGGGAATCAGCCCCAGCATTTT. It codes for CASSLRGNQPQHF. The full variable domain, its missing parts supplied by reference TRBV7-2 and TRBJ1-5, is GAGVSQSPSNKVTEKGKDVELRCDPISGHTALYWYRQSLGQGLEFLIYFQGNSAPDKSGLPSDRFSAERTGGSVSTLTIQRTQQEDSAVYLCASSLRGNQPQHFGDGTRLSIL.